This T cell receptor (beta chain) is from a study of blood T cell repertoires in COVID-19. The ends were cut back, 2 bases at V and 3 bases at J, with 12 bases in the middle. Looked up from germline, CDR1 is MNHEY and CDR2 is SMNVEV (reference sequence). The CDR3 has 15 amino acids. Assay: immunoSEQ multiplex PCR; the TCRdb copy retains only in-frame clones and omits some. The repertoire includes fewer than 200,000 clones, 60% to 85% of them detected once, and 7% to 10% sits in the top ten. Sequencing was performed on peripheral blood. This chain links TRBV27 with TRBJ2-3; D might be TRBD2 (6 bases). This sequence originates from a man in his fifties or sixties with acute or convalescent COVID-19. The CDR3 sequence: CASSLRGGSTDTQYF. In DNA form, the CDR3 reads TGTGCCAGCAGTTTACGAGGAGGGTCGACAGATACGCAGTATTTT.